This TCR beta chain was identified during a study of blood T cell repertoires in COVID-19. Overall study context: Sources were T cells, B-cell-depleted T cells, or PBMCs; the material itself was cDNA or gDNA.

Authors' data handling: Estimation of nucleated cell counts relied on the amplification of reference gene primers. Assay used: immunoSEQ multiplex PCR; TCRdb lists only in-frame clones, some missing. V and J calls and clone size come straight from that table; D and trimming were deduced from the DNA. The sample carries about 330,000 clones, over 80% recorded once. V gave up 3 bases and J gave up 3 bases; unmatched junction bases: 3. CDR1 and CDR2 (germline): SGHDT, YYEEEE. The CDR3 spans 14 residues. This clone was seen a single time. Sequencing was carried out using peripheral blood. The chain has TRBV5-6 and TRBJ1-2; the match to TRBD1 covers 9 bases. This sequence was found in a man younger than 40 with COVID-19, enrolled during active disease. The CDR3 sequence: CASSWDRVDYGYTF. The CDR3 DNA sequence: TGTGCCAGCAGCTGGGACAGGGTTGACTATGGCTACACCTTC.